This T cell receptor beta chain was sequenced during a study of blood T cell repertoires in COVID-19. Across the study: Samples taken during acute and convalescent COVID-19 were collected in the United States, Italy and Spain. The cDNA or gDNA used as material had been derived from T cells, B-cell-depleted T cells, or PBMCs.

J was trimmed by 2 bases and V by 3 bases; bases with no gene match: 10. The CDR3 is 16 residues long. Per the germline V gene, CDR1 is SGHRS and CDR2 is YFSETQ. Authors' analysis steps: It was from reference gene primer amplification that nucleated cell counts were estimated. Repertoires were generated with immunoSEQ multiplex PCR, while TCRdb's copy carries only in-frame clones and drops some. D and trimming were read from the DNA, whereas the V and J calls and clone size are those reported in that table. Found here are about 98,000 clones, roughly 82% of them singletons; the top ten hold roughly 10%.

The TCR comes from an older man with active or convalescent COVID-19. Sequencing was performed on peripheral blood. The chain couples TRBV5-1 to TRBJ1-1; 7 nucleotides line up with TRBD1. The DNA for the CDR3 is TGCGCCAGCAGCTCGACCGGGACAGTACCCAACACTGAAGCTTTCTTT. Protein: CASSSTGTVPNTEAFF.